This T cell receptor beta chain was sequenced during a study of blood T cell repertoires in COVID-19. Study in general: Samples taken during acute and convalescent COVID-19 were collected in the United States, Italy and Spain.

The CDR3 covers 11 residues. Trimming cost V 6 bases and J 3 bases, with 6 bases left between them. The germline CDR1 and CDR2 sequences are MNHEY and SVGAGI. The protocol was immunoSEQ multiplex PCR, while the TCRdb copy is restricted to in-frame clones and leaves out a portion. The profile shows 250,000 to 300,000 clones, around 78% of them singletons. The chain couples TRBV6-5 to TRBJ2-7; D gene uncertain. Source material: peripheral blood. The receptor's source is a man between 60 and 75 years old who had recovered from COVID-19. CDR3 sequence (DNA): TGTGCCAGCAGCACCTACTACGAGCAGTACTTC. It yields the protein CASSTYYEQYF.